Following are 32 T cell receptor beta chains from one sample sequenced in a study of cytomegalovirus exposure and HLA in healthy donors. The assay was immunoSEQ multiplex PCR, and TCRdb's table has in-frame clones only and misses some. The table includes around 71,000 clones, just under 95% detected once. Sequenced: PBMCs. These receptors came from a young man in good health and CMV-seropositive.

The chain is built from TRBV7-9 and TRBJ1-1, with TRBD1 matching over 9 bases. The V gene's germline CDR1 is SEHNR and CDR2 FQNEAQ (reference sequence). This CDR3 has 16 amino acids. The J segment lost 2 bases and the V segment lost 1 base, leaving 5 bases of the junction unmatched. The CDR3 region has the DNA TGTGCCAGCAGCTTAGAGGGACAGGGAAGAAACACTGAAGCTTTCTTT. This translates into CASSLEGQGRNTEAFF.

This chain joins TRBV9 and TRBJ2-3, with 11 bases that match TRBD1. J gave up 4 bases and V 3 bases, and 4 bases lay outside the gene matches. There are 15 residues in the CDR3. Germline lookup yields CDR1 SGDLS and CDR2 YYNGEE. The CDR3 here is CASSGPGQGADTQYF. For the CDR3, the DNA is TGTGCCAGCAGCGGCCCGGGACAGGGGGCAGATACGCAGTATTTT.

The rearrangement uses TRBV7-9 and TRBJ2-1; 14 bases fit TRBD2. V shed 11 bases and J 8 bases; nucleotides not matched to a gene: 5. In germline, CDR1 is SEHNR, CDR2 FQNEAQ (reference sequence). CDR3 size: 13 residues. DNA for the CDR3: TGTGCCGGGGGACTAGCGGGGGCCCATGAGCAGTTCTTC. Its translation is CAGGLAGAHEQFF.

V gene TRBV6-4 combines with J gene TRBJ1-1, with 7 bases lining up with TRBD1. This CDR3 spans 13 amino acids. Germline-derived CDR1 and CDR2 are MRHNA and SNTAGT. V dropped 3 bases and J dropped 4; count of bases not matched to a gene: 2. This CDR3 reads CASSDHRGTEAFF. The CDR3 DNA is TGTGCCAGCAGTGATCACAGGGGCACTGAAGCTTTCTTT.

V is TRBV28 and J is TRBJ2-3, with D possibly being TRBD1 (6 bases). This CDR3 region has 13 residues. V lost 6 bases to trimming and J lost 4 bases, with 11 bases between them. Germline loops: CDR1 MDHEN, CDR2 SYDVKM. CDR3 DNA sequence: TGTGCCAGCAGCTCCCAGGGGTCAGATACGCAGTATTTT. This codes for CASSSQGSDTQYF. Drawing the rest from reference TRBV28 and TRBJ2-3, the complete variable domain is DVKVTQSSRYLVKRTGEKVFLECVQDMDHENMFWYRQDPGLGLRLIYFSYDVKMKEKGDIPEGYSVSREKKERFSLILESASTNQTSMYLCASSSQGSDTQYFGPGTRLTVL.

The chain employs TRBV13 and TRBJ2-1, with 13 nucleotides matching TRBD2. The length of the CDR3 is 16 residues. Germline CDR1 is PRHDT and CDR2 is FYEKMQ (reference sequence). The junction had 11 bases not matched to a gene; V was cut back by 5 bases and J by 10 bases. This chain's CDR3 is CASSPRTSGGLLEQFF. The DNA for the CDR3 is TGTGCCAGCAGCCCGAGGACTAGCGGGGGATTATTGGAGCAGTTCTTC.

This chain links TRBV28 with TRBJ2-5; D is unresolved. Germline CDR1 reads MDHEN; CDR2 reads SYDVKM. V shed 4 bases and J shed 8 bases, with 8 bases lying between them. The length of the CDR3 is 11 residues. CDR3 region: CASSSPFTQYF. In nucleotides, the CDR3 is TGTGCCAGCAGTTCCCCGTTTACCCAGTACTTC.

The chain links TRBV25-1 to TRBJ2-4; 8 bases match TRBD1. CDR3 length: 15 residues. Germline V gene lookup returns CDR1 MGHDK and CDR2 SYGVNS. J was trimmed by 2 bases and V by 4 bases; bases with no gene match: 4. The CDR3 here is CASSATGVTKNIQYF. The CDR3, as DNA: TGTGCCAGCAGTGCGACAGGGGTGACCAAAAACATTCAGTACTTC.

The chain has TRBV11-2 and TRBJ2-2; 11 positions match TRBD2. The CDR3 spans 15 residues. J was trimmed by 4 bases and V by 4 bases; bases with no gene match: 2. Germline lookup yields CDR1 SGHAT and CDR2 FQNNGV. CDR3 bases: TGTGCCAGCAGCTCACTAGCGGGGGTCACCGGGGAGCTGTTTTTT. Its protein is CASSSLAGVTGELFF.

The rearrangement uses TRBV19 and TRBJ1-5, with 9 nucleotides matching TRBD1. J lost 7 bases, V lost 9 bases, and 19 bases had no gene match. Germline V gives CDR1 LNHDA, CDR2 SQIVND (reference sequence). The CDR3 is made up of 17 amino acids. DNA for the CDR3: TGTGCCAGCCTCCCGGGACAGGGTCGGGTCGCGGTCCAGCCCCAGCATTTT. This encodes CASLPGQGRVAVQPQHF.

The chain combines TRBV5-3 with TRBJ2-1, with 7 bases lining up with TRBD1. TRBV5-3 is treated as an ORF (open reading frame) with a function not yet certain. J lost 1 base, V lost 4 bases, and 2 bases had no gene match. The CDR3 is made up of 14 amino acids. CDR3 in DNA: TGTGCCAGAAGCCGGGGACAGTCCTACAATGAGCAGTTCTTC. The encoded protein is CARSRGQSYNEQFF.

This sequence joins TRBV7-3 and TRBJ2-1; 10 bases agree with TRBD1. Germline CDR1 SGHTA, CDR2 FQGTGA. CDR3 length: 18 amino acids. V lost 1 base and J lost 11; bases outside the gene matches: 17. The DNA of the CDR3 is TGTGCCAGCAGCTTAATTGGGGGGAAGACAGGGGGCGGAGGGCAGCAGTTCTTC. Its protein product is CASSLIGGKTGGGGQQFF.

This sequence joins TRBV5-1 and TRBJ1-6, with D possibly being TRBD1 (6 bases). CDR1 is SGHRS and CDR2 is YFSETQ in the germline V gene. V was pared by 0 bases and J by 6 bases, with 13 bases between. The CDR3 runs 16 residues. The CDR3: CASSLDIQGPNSPLHF. The CDR3 DNA follows: TGCGCCAGCAGCTTGGATATTCAGGGGCCTAATTCACCCCTCCACTTT.

This clone was seen once. The chain is built from TRBV28 and TRBJ1-2; no reliable D call. The CDR3 is 15 amino acids. The germline V gene has CDR1 MDHEN and CDR2 SYDVKM. V gave up 8 bases and J gave up 4 bases, with 20 bases separating them. The CDR3 coding sequence is TGTGCCAGCTTCATGAATCGGGGAGGGAGCTATGGCTACACCTTC. It codes for CASFMNRGGSYGYTF.

This sequence joins TRBV5-1 and TRBJ2-7; 7 nucleotides align to TRBD2. The CDR3 is 15 residues long. J lost 5 bases, V lost 0 bases, and 8 bases had no gene match. CDR1 and CDR2 from the germline V gene are SGHRS and YFSETQ. DNA of the CDR3: TGCGCCAGCAGCTTGGAAGTCGGGAGGTCCCACGAGCAGTACTTC. This translates into CASSLEVGRSHEQYF. The variable domain in full, completed from reference TRBV5-1 and TRBJ2-7, reads KAGVTQTPRYLIKTRGQQVTLSCSPISGHRSVSWYQQTPGQGLQFLFEYFSETQRNKGNFPGRFSGRQFSNSRSEMNVSTLELGDSALYLCASSLEVGRSHEQYFGPGTRLTVT.

CDR3 sequence: CASSSDSHEQYF. For the CDR3, the DNA is TGTGCCAGCAGCTCGGACAGCCACGAGCAGTACTTC. The V gene is TRBV2, the J gene TRBJ2-7; D is possibly TRBD1 (6 bases). The germline CDR1 and CDR2 sequences are SNHLY and FYNNEI. The CDR3 sequence is 12 residues long. V lost 6 bases and J lost 5, with 11 bases in between. Looking up the rest from reference TRBV2 and TRBJ2-7 gives the full variable domain: EPEVTQTPSHQVTQMGQEVILRCVPISNHLYFYWYRQILGQKVEFLVSFYNNEISEKSEIFDDQFSVERPDGSNFTLKIRSTKLEDSAMYFCASSSDSHEQYFGPGTRLTVT.

This chain connects TRBV2 to TRBJ2-7; 9 nucleotides line up with TRBD1. With V trimmed by 11 bases and J by 2 bases, 7 bases remained unmatched. Germline assignment: CDR1 SNHLY and CDR2 FYNNEI. CDR3 length: 13 residues. In DNA form, the CDR3 reads TGTGCCGGGGGGACAGGGTATACCTACGAGCAGTACTTC. It codes for CAGGTGYTYEQYF.

The rearrangement links TRBV28 to TRBJ2-7; the D is unclear. This CDR3 has 14 amino acids. V lost 7 bases and J 4 bases, leaving 17 bases between the germline ends. Germline V gene lookup returns CDR1 MDHEN and CDR2 SYDVKM. Here the CDR3 reads CASNKGGGGYEQYF. The CDR3 DNA sequence: TGTGCCAGCAACAAAGGTGGCGGTGGGTACGAGCAGTACTTC.

This chain links TRBV19 with TRBJ1-4, with D hard to call. The CDR3 loop spans 16 amino acids. V lost 3 bases and J lost 0, with 11 bases in between. CDR1 and CDR2 (germline): LNHDA, SQIVND (reference sequence). The CDR3 DNA is TGTGCCAGTAGTATTAATGCGGTTACAACTAATGAAAAACTGTTTTTT. Its translation: CASSINAVTTNEKLFF.

The CDR3 bases are TGTGCCAGCAGTGAAGGGTGGGACAGGGAAGGGGAAAAACTGTTTTTT. Its translation: CASSEGWDREGEKLFF. The rearrangement joins TRBV2 to TRBJ1-4; 9 bases align to TRBD1. Germline loops: CDR1 SNHLY, CDR2 FYNNEI. V shed 1 base, J shed 8 bases, and the junction held 8 bases outside the gene matches. This CDR3 comprises 16 residues. Looking up the rest from reference TRBV2 and TRBJ1-4 gives the full variable domain: EPEVTQTPSHQVTQMGQEVILRCVPISNHLYFYWYRQILGQKVEFLVSFYNNEISEKSEIFDDQFSVERPDGSNFTLKIRSTKLEDSAMYFCASSEGWDREGEKLFFGSGTQLSVL.

The chain joins TRBV30 to TRBJ1-5, with D perhaps TRBD1 (6 bases). The germline gives CDR1 GTSNPN, CDR2 SVGIG (reference sequence). Trimming took off 3 bases at V and 4 bases at J, with 13 bases between the two ends. The CDR3 loop spans 14 amino acids. The CDR3 loop reads CAWSTGHNNQPQHF. CDR3 nucleotide sequence: TGTGCCTGGAGCACGGGACACAATAATCAGCCCCAGCATTTT.

This clone showed up just once. The rearrangement uses TRBV29-1 and TRBJ2-7; D not resolved. CDR3 size: 12 residues. From germline, CDR1 is SQVTM and CDR2 ANQGSEA. Trimming shortened V by 5 bases and J by 2 bases, and 10 bases separated the two germline ends. The DNA for the CDR3 is TGCAGCGTTATTAGTCTCACCTACGAGCAGTACTTC. It encodes CSVISLTYEQYF.

The rearrangement links TRBV28 to TRBJ2-1; 7 bases agree with TRBD1. V lost 6 bases to trimming and J lost 3 bases; unmatched junction nucleotides: 8. Germline V CDR1 and CDR2: MDHEN, SYDVKM. CDR3 length equals 15 residues. The CDR3 nucleotides read TGTGCCAGCAGGCCCAGACAGGGCAACTACAATGAGCAGTTCTTC. Residues: CASRPRQGNYNEQFF.

This sequence joins TRBV11-2 and TRBJ2-5; TRBD1 matches 8 bases. V shed 5 bases, J shed 2 bases, and the junction held 7 bases outside the gene matches. This CDR3 is 15 amino acids long. In germline, CDR1 is SGHAT, CDR2 FQNNGV. As DNA, the CDR3 is TGTGCCAGCAGCCCCAGGACAGGGCGACAAGAGACCCAGTACTTC. Its protein is CASSPRTGRQETQYF.

The chain links TRBV13 to TRBJ1-1; D may be TRBD1 (5 bases). The V end was cut by 5 bases, the J end by 5 bases, with 18 bases between. Germline V lookup: CDR1 PRHDT, CDR2 FYEKMQ (reference sequence). The CDR3 length is 15 residues. The CDR3 reads CASSPPGRGGTEAFF. As DNA, the CDR3 is TGTGCCAGCAGCCCCCCCGGGAGGGGCGGTACTGAAGCTTTCTTT.

This rearrangement joins TRBV2 to TRBJ2-3; 11 bases map to TRBD2. Germline V gives CDR1 SNHLY, CDR2 FYNNEI. This CDR3 is 15 amino acids long. Trimming removed 4 bases from V and 2 bases from J; junction bases left unmatched: 2. CDR3 in DNA: TGTGCCAGCAGTGGACTAGCGGGGATCACAGATACGCAGTATTTT. It encodes CASSGLAGITDTQYF.

The chain employs TRBV28 and TRBJ1-2; 10 positions match TRBD1. The CDR3 is 16 amino acids. The junction had 7 bases not matched to a gene; V was cut back by 6 bases and J by 0 bases. CDR1 and CDR2 from the germline V gene are MDHEN and SYDVKM. CDR3 amino acids: CASRPRDRGSNYGYTF. Written as DNA, the CDR3 is TGTGCCAGCAGACCCCGGGACAGGGGATCTAACTATGGCTACACCTTC.

A few counts support this clone. The rearrangement joins TRBV7-9 to TRBJ1-5; no definite D call. Germline CDR1 and CDR2: SEHNR and FQNEAQ (reference sequence). The V and J ends lost 4 bases and 0 bases respectively, with 7 bases between them. CDR3 length: 14 amino acids. CDR3 bases: TGTGCCAGCAGCTCCACTTATAGCAATCAGCCCCAGCATTTT. Its translation is CASSSTYSNQPQHF.

The chain combines TRBV19 with TRBJ2-1; no clear D. Germline CDR1 is LNHDA and CDR2 is SQIVND (reference sequence). The CDR3 runs to 15 residues. The V and J ends lost 5 bases and 4 bases respectively, with 15 bases between them. CDR3 DNA sequence: TGTGCCAGTAGTTTAAGAGCTCGTCCGTACAATGAGCAGTTCTTC. Residues: CASSLRARPYNEQFF.

The chain couples TRBV29-1 to TRBJ1-4, with TRBD1 matching over 7 bases. J gave up 7 bases and V 4 bases, and 9 bases lay outside the gene matches. The germline gives CDR1 SQVTM, CDR2 ANQGSEA. The CDR3 is made up of 14 amino acids. CDR3 amino acids: CSVGGDRAGEKLFF. The CDR3 DNA reads as TGCAGCGTTGGGGGTGACAGGGCGGGTGAAAAACTGTTTTTT.

The rearrangement links TRBV5-1 to TRBJ2-7, with D possibly being TRBD2 (5 bases). From germline, CDR1 is SGHRS and CDR2 YFSETQ. The CDR3 length is 14 residues. V was trimmed by 0 bases and J by 0 bases, leaving 7 bases between them. The CDR3 DNA reads TGCGCCAGCAGCTTGGGTGGAGGCTCCTACGAGCAGTACTTC. It yields the protein CASSLGGGSYEQYF.

The chain joins TRBV9 to TRBJ2-1; a possible D gene is TRBD2 (5 bases). Germline values: CDR1 SGDLS, CDR2 YYNGEE. V shed 0 bases and J shed 4 bases, with 14 bases lying between them. This CDR3 comprises 16 residues. The CDR3 sequence is CASSVEAALGYNEQFF. The CDR3 nucleotides are TGTGCCAGCAGCGTAGAAGCGGCGCTCGGGTACAATGAGCAGTTCTTC.